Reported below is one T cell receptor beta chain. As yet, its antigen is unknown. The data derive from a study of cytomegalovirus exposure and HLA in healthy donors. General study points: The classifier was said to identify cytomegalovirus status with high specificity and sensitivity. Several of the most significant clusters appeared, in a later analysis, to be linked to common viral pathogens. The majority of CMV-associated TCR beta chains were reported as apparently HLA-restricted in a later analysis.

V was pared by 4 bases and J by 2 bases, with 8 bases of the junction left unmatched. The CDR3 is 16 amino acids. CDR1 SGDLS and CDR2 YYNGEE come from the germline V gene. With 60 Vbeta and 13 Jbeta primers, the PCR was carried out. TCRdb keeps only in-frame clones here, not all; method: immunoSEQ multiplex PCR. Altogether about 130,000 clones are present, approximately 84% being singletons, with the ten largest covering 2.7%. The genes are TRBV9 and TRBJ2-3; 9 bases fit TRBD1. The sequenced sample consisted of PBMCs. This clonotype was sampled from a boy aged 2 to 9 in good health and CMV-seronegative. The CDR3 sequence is CASSLRDRGYTDTQYF. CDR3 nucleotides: TGTGCCAGCAGCCTCCGAGACAGGGGGTACACAGATACGCAGTATTTT.